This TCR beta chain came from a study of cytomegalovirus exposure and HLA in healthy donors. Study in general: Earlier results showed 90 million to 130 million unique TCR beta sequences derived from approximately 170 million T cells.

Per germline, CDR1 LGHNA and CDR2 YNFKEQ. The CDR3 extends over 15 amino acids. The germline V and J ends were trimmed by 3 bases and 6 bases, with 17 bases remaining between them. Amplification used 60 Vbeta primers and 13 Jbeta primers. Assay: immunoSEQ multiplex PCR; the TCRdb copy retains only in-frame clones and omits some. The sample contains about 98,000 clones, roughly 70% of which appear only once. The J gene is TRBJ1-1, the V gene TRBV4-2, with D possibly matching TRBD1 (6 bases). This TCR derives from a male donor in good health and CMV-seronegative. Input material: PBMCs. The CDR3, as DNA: TGTGCCAGCAGCCAGGGAACAGGGCCCGCAGCTGAAGCTTTCTTT. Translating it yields CASSQGTGPAAEAFF.